The 20 T cell receptor beta chains below come from one sample, sequenced in a study of blood T cells in healthy people across ages. Next came a second PCR, run for about 7 to 12 cycles, which used a sample-barcoded 5' primer along with a J-beta primer mix. MiXCR, run by TCRdb on the 5' RACE reads, gives a single entry per CDR3 protein. The table lists around 990,000 distinct CDR3 sequences, less than 25% of them singletons, with about 0.69% in the top ten. The same data also went into a second study, on T cells of mothers and their children.

Sample: blood. The source is a girl aged 2-10 years in good health.

In its sample, this clonotype was seen a few times. The chain has TRBV27 and TRBJ2-5; the D call may be TRBD1 or TRBD2 (5 bases each). This CDR3 has 15 residues. The ends were cut back, 5 bases at V and 1 base at J, with 14 bases in the middle. In germline, CDR1 is MNHEY, CDR2 SMNVEV (reference sequence). The CDR3 DNA follows: TGTGCCAGCAGTCAGCCGGGACGGTCCCAAGAGACCCAGTACTTC. Protein product: CASSQPGRSQETQYF.

The chain recombines TRBV10-3 with TRBJ2-1; TRBD2 agrees at 10 bases. V dropped 9 bases and J dropped 4; count of bases not matched to a gene: 6. This CDR3 is 14 amino acids long. The germline V gene encodes CDR1 ENHRY and CDR2 SYGVKD. The CDR3 loop reads CAISSGRGYNEQFF. Here the CDR3 DNA reads TGTGCCATTTCTAGCGGGAGAGGATACAATGAGCAGTTCTTC.

The chain employs TRBV12-3 or TRBV12-4 and TRBJ1-5; 9 positions agree with TRBD1. The CDR3 is 14 residues long. Losses at the gene ends were 7 bases for V and 5 bases for J; bases not matched to a gene: 6. The CDR3 region is CASTYWDRDQPQHF. In DNA, the CDR3 is TGTGCCAGCACCTATTGGGACAGGGATCAGCCCCAGCATTTT.

The chain combines TRBV29-1 with TRBJ2-7; either TRBD1 or TRBD2 may fit D (5 bases each). V lost 5 bases, J lost 7 bases, and 18 bases lay in between. Per the germline V gene, CDR1 is SQVTM and CDR2 is ANQGSEA. The CDR3 totals 13 residues. CDR3 coding DNA: TGCAGCGTTACGACGCAGGGTCCGGGGGAGCAGTACTTC. Protein sequence: CSVTTQGPGEQYF.

This clonotype was seen a few times. V and J are TRBV11-2 and TRBJ1-1, with D maybe TRBD1 (5 bases). Germline V gene data show CDR1 as SGHAT and CDR2 as FQNNGV. The CDR3 contains 17 residues. The ends were cut back, 6 bases at V and 1 base at J, with 21 bases in the middle. CDR3 residues: CASRQYPPPTGNTEAFF. CDR3 nucleotides: TGTGCCAGCAGACAATATCCCCCACCCACAGGGAACACTGAAGCTTTCTTT.

This chain joins TRBV4-2 and TRBJ2-5, with no clear D. V was shortened by 2 bases and J by 1 base, with 14 bases between the two germline ends. The V gene's germline CDR1 is LGHNA and CDR2 YNFKEQ. There are 16 residues in the CDR3. The CDR3 region has the DNA TGTGCCAGCAGCCAAAATGGGCATCAGATCCAAGAGACCCAGTACTTC. Protein product: CASSQNGHQIQETQYF.

The V gene is TRBV13, the J gene TRBJ2-7, with D maybe TRBD1 (5 bases). The CDR3 extends over 15 amino acids. CDR1 and CDR2 (germline): PRHDT, FYEKMQ (reference sequence). The V and J ends lost 0 bases and 4 bases respectively, with 13 bases between them. The CDR3 spells CASSLGKGSVYEQYF. Here the CDR3 DNA reads TGTGCCAGCAGCTTAGGCAAGGGGTCTGTTTACGAGCAGTACTTC.

This clonotype appeared a few times. The chain carries TRBV7-9 and TRBJ1-1; 7 bases map to TRBD1. The germline CDR1 and CDR2 sequences are SEHNR and FQNEAQ (reference sequence). The CDR3 spans 13 residues. V lost 3 bases to trimming and J lost 4 bases; unmatched junction nucleotides: 2. The CDR3 nucleotides read TGTGCCAGCAGCTTGTGGGACAGCACTGAAGCTTTCTTT. Translation gives CASSLWDSTEAFF.

The chain is built from TRBV15 and TRBJ2-5; maybe TRBD1 (6 bases). Germline V CDR1 and CDR2: LNHNV, YYDKDF (reference sequence). There are 16 residues in the CDR3. The V end lost 5 bases, the J end lost 5 bases, and 21 bases lay between the germline ends. The CDR3 sequence: CATSSATYRVEETQYF. Written as DNA, the CDR3 is TGTGCCACCAGCTCAGCTACGTACAGGGTTGAGGAGACCCAGTACTTC.

This chain links TRBV5-6 with TRBJ2-2; D remains ambiguous. The length of the CDR3 is 15 residues. V lost 0 bases to trimming and J lost 0 bases, with 6 bases between them. Germline lookup yields CDR1 SGHDT and CDR2 YYEEEE. Here the CDR3 reads CASSLVTANTGELFF. CDR3 nucleotides: TGTGCCAGCAGCTTGGTAACGGCGAACACCGGGGAGCTGTTTTTT.

This clonotype was observed a handful of times. The rearrangement links TRBV11-2 to TRBJ2-7; 10 bases align to TRBD2. Per the germline V gene, CDR1 is SGHAT and CDR2 is FQNNGV. The CDR3 loop spans 17 amino acids. V dropped 0 bases and J dropped 6; count of bases not matched to a gene: 11. The CDR3 spells CASSLEGAGGPLGEQYF. The CDR3 DNA is TGTGCCAGCAGCTTAGAGGGAGCGGGAGGGCCCTTGGGCGAGCAGTACTTC.

In this sample, this clonotype turned up a few times. CDR3 DNA: TGCGCCAGCAGCCAGAATACAGGGCGGTACGAGCAGTACTTC. Amino acids: CASSQNTGRYEQYF. The chain employs TRBV4-3 and TRBJ2-5; weak D call: TRBD1 (6 bases). The better agreement between TRBJ2-7 and the DNA end casts doubt on the J call. Germline loops: CDR1 LGHNA, CDR2 YSLEER. CDR3 size: 14 residues.

The genes are TRBV5-1 and TRBJ2-1; 9 bases map to TRBD2. The CDR3 spans 19 residues. The V gene end was trimmed by 0 bases and the J gene end by 4 bases; junction bases not matched to a gene: 14. Germline CDR1 reads SGHRS; CDR2 reads YFSETQ. The CDR3 DNA follows: TGCGCCAGCAGCTTGGAAGGTCTATCGGGGACTAGCCTATACAATGAGCAGTTCTTC. It is translated as CASSLEGLSGTSLYNEQFF.

This clonotype was counted ten times or more. The chain joins TRBV7-3 to TRBJ2-1; 7 nucleotides match TRBD1. CDR1 and CDR2 from the germline V gene are SGHTA and FQGTGA. This CDR3 has 15 amino acids. V trimming: 4 bases; J trimming: 1 base; junction bases outside the gene matches: 4. This CDR3 is CASSSEGQSYNEQFF. CDR3 DNA: TGTGCCAGCAGCTCTGAGGGACAGTCCTACAATGAGCAGTTCTTC.

This clonotype has ten or more counts. The rearrangement links TRBV29-1 to TRBJ1-2; the match to TRBD1 covers 9 bases. V trimming: 4 bases; J trimming: 6 bases; junction bases outside the gene matches: 0. Per germline, CDR1 SQVTM and CDR2 ANQGSEA. The CDR3 covers 11 residues. The CDR3 region has the DNA TGCAGCGTTGGACAGGGGGATGGCTACACCTTC. This gives the protein CSVGQGDGYTF.

CDR3 nucleotide sequence: TGCAGTGCTCGGACTAGCGCCTACGAGCAGTACTTC. It yields the protein CSARTSAYEQYF. This chain links TRBV20-1 with TRBJ2-7; 9 bases align to TRBD2. V trimming: 5 bases; J trimming: 2 bases; junction bases outside the gene matches: 1. The CDR3 totals 12 residues. Germline V gene lookup returns CDR1 DFQATT and CDR2 SNEGSKA (reference sequence).

The J gene is TRBJ2-7, the V gene TRBV6-6; D perhaps matches TRBD2 (6 bases). V was shortened by 4 bases and J by 5 bases, with 21 bases between the two germline ends. The CDR3 runs 16 residues. CDR1 is MNHNY, CDR2 SVGAGI, per germline (reference sequence). The CDR3 DNA reads as TGTGCCAGCAGTTCTCCCCCCAGAACTAGGACTAACGAGCAGTACTTC. This translates into CASSSPPRTRTNEQYF.

The V gene is TRBV7-2, the J gene TRBJ1-1, with TRBD1 as a possible D gene (6 bases). Germline lookup yields CDR1 SGHTA and CDR2 FQGNSA. The CDR3 spans 15 residues. V lost 4 bases and J 0 bases, leaving 12 bases between the germline ends. The CDR3 protein is CASSSPTGMNTEAFF. DNA for the CDR3: TGTGCCAGCAGCTCCCCGACAGGCATGAACACTGAAGCTTTCTTT.

This clonotype has only a few counts. V and J are TRBV4-2 and TRBJ2-5; D is possibly TRBD2 (7 bases). This CDR3 region has 16 residues. CDR1 and CDR2 from the germline V gene are LGHNA and YNFKEQ. The germline V and J ends were trimmed by 2 bases and 3 bases, with 16 bases remaining between them. The CDR3 nucleotides are TGTGCCAGCAGCCAACGTCTAAGGGGGGGAGAAGAGACCCAGTACTTC. It translates to CASSQRLRGGEETQYF.

J is TRBJ2-7 and V is TRBV28; D is possibly TRBD2 (5 bases). The germline V gene encodes CDR1 MDHEN and CDR2 SYDVKM. Trimming took 7 bases from V and 2 from J, leaving 9 bases between them. This CDR3 is built from 12 residues. For the CDR3, the DNA is TGTGCCAGCAATACGGGAACCTACGAGCAGTACTTC. Translating gives CASNTGTYEQYF.